What follows are 10 T cell receptor beta chains derived from one specimen sequenced in a study of cytomegalovirus exposure and HLA in healthy donors. The PCR employed 60 Vbeta primers together with 13 Jbeta primers. Produced via immunoSEQ multiplex PCR; TCRdb's table is partial and in-frame only. The table has around 170,000 clones, 80% seen once. Sequenced: PBMCs. Receptors were obtained from a woman under 40 in good health and CMV-seronegative.

This clone was seen only a few times. In the same sample, other DNA sequences code for this CDR3. The chain joins TRBV6-1 to TRBJ2-7; 9 bases agree with TRBD2. Per germline, CDR1 MNHNS and CDR2 SASEGT. The J segment lost 2 bases and the V segment lost 7 bases, leaving 6 bases of the junction unmatched. The CDR3 consists of 14 residues. CDR3 region: CASNRAGGPYEQYF. The CDR3 bases are TGTGCCAGCAACAGAGCGGGGGGCCCCTACGAGCAGTACTTC.

This chain connects TRBV4-2 to TRBJ2-2; 10 bases fit TRBD2. V dropped 3 bases and J dropped 2; count of bases not matched to a gene: 6. This CDR3 is built from 17 residues. CDR1 and CDR2 from the germline V gene are LGHNA and YNFKEQ. The CDR3 region is CASSHPSSGGNTGELFF. The CDR3 nucleotides are TGTGCCAGCAGCCACCCCTCTAGCGGGGGTAACACCGGGGAGCTGTTTTTT.

This chain links TRBV9 with TRBJ2-5; 13 bases are shared with TRBD2. Germline CDR1 SGDLS, CDR2 YYNGEE. CDR3 length: 16 amino acids. V lost 3 bases and J lost 5; bases outside the gene matches: 7. The CDR3 DNA follows: TGTGCCAGCAGCGCCGGGACTAGCGGGGCTGAGGAGACCCAGTACTTC. Its protein product is CASSAGTSGAEETQYF.

V gene TRBV19 combines with J gene TRBJ2-2; D perhaps matches TRBD1 (5 bases). Trimming took off 7 bases at V and 6 bases at J, with 18 bases between the two ends. Looked up from germline, CDR1 is LNHDA and CDR2 is SQIVND (reference sequence). CDR3 size: 15 residues. The CDR3 loop reads CASNTISGIAGELFF. The CDR3 nucleotides read TGTGCCAGTAATACAATCTCAGGGATCGCCGGGGAGCTGTTTTTT.

The gene calls are TRBV6-5 and TRBJ2-1; no clear D. The CDR3 is 11 amino acids. Germline V gives CDR1 MNHEY, CDR2 SVGAGI. V lost 7 bases to trimming and J lost 6 bases, with 7 bases between them. As DNA, the CDR3 is TGTGCCAGCAATCTAGGCAATGAGCAGTTCTTC. It encodes CASNLGNEQFF.

The DNA for the CDR3 is TGTGCCAGCAGCTTGGTGGCATTACCCACAGATACGCAGTATTTT. This encodes CASSLVALPTDTQYF. V and J are TRBV5-4 and TRBJ2-3, with D hard to call. The germline V gene encodes CDR1 SGHNT and CDR2 YYREEE (reference sequence). The CDR3 loop spans 15 amino acids. V lost 0 bases, J lost 2 bases, and 10 bases lay in between.

The gene calls are TRBV27 and TRBJ2-7; D may be TRBD1 (7 bases). V gave up 3 bases and J gave up 6 bases, with 15 bases separating them. The CDR3 runs 14 residues. In germline, CDR1 is MNHEY, CDR2 SMNVEV (reference sequence). The CDR3 DNA follows: TGTGCCAGCAGTTTTGTGCAGGGGGGTATCGAGCAGTACTTC. Protein: CASSFVQGGIEQYF.

The V and J genes are TRBV5-1 and TRBJ2-2; no clear D gene. This CDR3 spans 14 amino acids. CDR1 SGHRS and CDR2 YFSETQ come from the germline V gene. Trimming stripped 2 bases from V and 0 bases from J, with 5 bases between. CDR3 nucleotide sequence: TGCGCCAGCAGCTTCATCACGAACACCGGGGAGCTGTTTTTT. Amino acids: CASSFITNTGELFF.

This clone has a single count. This CDR3 reads CASSLASDTQYF. CDR3 in DNA: TGTGCCAGCAGCTTGGCTTCAGATACGCAGTATTTT. The chain uses TRBV5-4 and TRBJ2-3; D not certain. Germline CDR1 is SGHNT and CDR2 is YYREEE (reference sequence). The CDR3 spans 12 residues. The germline V and J ends were trimmed by 0 bases and 4 bases, with 3 bases remaining between them. The variable domain in full, completed from reference TRBV5-4 and TRBJ2-3, reads ETGVTQSPTHLIKTRGQQVTLRCSSQSGHNTVSWYQQALGQGPQFIFQYYREEENGRGNFPPRFSGLQFPNYSSELNVNALELDDSALYLCASSLASDTQYFGPGTRLTVL.

The chain is built from TRBV19 and TRBJ1-1; 9 positions agree with TRBD1. There are 13 residues in the CDR3. The germline gives CDR1 LNHDA, CDR2 SQIVND (reference sequence). V shed 10 bases, J shed 0 bases, and the junction held 3 bases outside the gene matches. The CDR3 DNA reads TGTGCCACCAGACAGGGGGTGAACACTGAAGCTTTCTTT. This gives the protein CATRQGVNTEAFF. Supplemented by reference TRBV19 and TRBJ1-1, the full variable domain reads DGGITQSPKYLFRKEGQNVTLSCEQNLNHDAMYWYRQDPGQGLRLIYYSQIVNDFQKGDIAEGYSVSREKKESFPLTVTSAQKNPTAFYLCATRQGVNTEAFFGQGTRLTVV.